This passage covers 11 T cell receptor beta chains from one sample sequenced in a study of blood T cell repertoires in COVID-19. Some clones are missing from TCRdb's copy, which holds only in-frame ones; the method was immunoSEQ multiplex PCR. Of hundreds of thousands of clones detected, about four fifths appear once; the ten largest clones hold 3% to 4%. Sequenced material: PBMCs or T cells enriched from blood (not recorded which). The receptor source for this set is an older woman who had recovered from COVID-19.

The rearrangement links TRBV10-1 to TRBJ2-2; 8 nucleotides agree with TRBD1. CDR1 and CDR2 (germline): WNHNN, SYGVQD (reference sequence). J was trimmed by 2 bases and V by 3 bases; bases with no gene match: 5. The CDR3 has 16 residues. For the CDR3, the DNA is TGCGCCAGCAGTGAAAGGCAGGGGGCCAACACCGGGGAGCTGTTTTTT. Protein product: CASSERQGANTGELFF.

The rearrangement joins TRBV5-1 to TRBJ1-1, with a possible D match to TRBD1 (5 bases). V was trimmed by 0 bases and J by 6 bases, leaving 18 bases between them. Germline V lookup: CDR1 SGHRS, CDR2 YFSETQ. The CDR3 is 16 residues long. CDR3 DNA: TGCGCCAGCAGCTTGGGGGGCCGGGGGGGTCTGGCTGAAGCTTTCTTT. It is translated as CASSLGGRGGLAEAFF.

The CDR3 region has the DNA TGCAGTGTTCATAGAGCGGATACGCAGTATTTT. Encoded protein: CSVHRADTQYF. V usage is TRBV20-1 and J usage is TRBJ2-3; D is ambiguous. The germline CDR1 and CDR2 sequences are DFQATT and SNEGSKA (reference sequence). Trimming removed 7 bases at V and 6 bases at J, with 11 bases between. CDR3 size: 11 residues.

The V call is TRBV18, the J call TRBJ1-5; the match to TRBD1 covers 8 bases. Germline lookup yields CDR1 KGHSH and CDR2 LQKENI. The CDR3 loop spans 15 amino acids. The ends lost 6 bases at V and 1 base at J; junction bases unmatched: 5. In nucleotides, the CDR3 is TGTGCCAGCTCGCCGACAGGGGTGAGCAATCAGCCCCAGCATTTT. Protein sequence: CASSPTGVSNQPQHF.

The chain's CDR3 is CASSLGQVPNEQFF. The CDR3 bases are TGTGCCAGCAGTTTGGGACAGGTCCCCAATGAGCAGTTCTTC. The chain is built from TRBV6-6 and TRBJ2-1; TRBD1 matches at 8 bases. Germline CDR1 and CDR2: MNHNY and SVGAGI (reference sequence). V trimming: 4 bases; J trimming: 6 bases; junction bases outside the gene matches: 5. The CDR3 sequence is 14 residues long.

V is TRBV19 and J is TRBJ2-2, with 8 positions matching TRBD1. The CDR3 is 15 residues long. J was trimmed by 1 base and V by 7 bases; bases with no gene match: 5. Germline V CDR1 and CDR2: LNHDA, SQIVND (reference sequence). The CDR3 nucleotides are TGTGCCAGTATTCCCGGGACAGGGAACACCGGGGAGCTGTTTTTT. Protein: CASIPGTGNTGELFF.

The chain employs TRBV6-5 and TRBJ2-7; 7 bases match TRBD1. V lost 8 bases, J lost 2 bases, and 9 bases stayed unmatched. From germline, CDR1 is MNHEY and CDR2 SVGAGI. The CDR3 is 14 residues long. The DNA for the CDR3 is TGTGCCAGCCGAAATCCGGGACAGACCTACGAGCAGTACTTC. Its protein is CASRNPGQTYEQYF.

This clone was counted between two and nine times. This chain joins TRBV4-2 and TRBJ1-4; perhaps TRBD1 as D (6 bases). The CDR3 loop spans 16 amino acids. V gave up 0 bases and J gave up 5 bases, with 13 bases separating them. Germline lookup yields CDR1 LGHNA and CDR2 YNFKEQ. CDR3: CASSQDKGTGNEKLFF. CDR3 sequence (DNA): TGTGCCAGCAGCCAAGATAAGGGTACAGGGAATGAAAAACTGTTTTTT.

CDR3 protein: CASSVGWLFEKLFF. The CDR3, as DNA: TGTGCCAGCAGCGTAGGGTGGCTTTTTGAAAAACTGTTTTTT. This chain connects TRBV9 to TRBJ1-4; no definite D call. Germline values: CDR1 SGDLS, CDR2 YYNGEE. V lost 0 bases and J lost 7, with 10 bases in between. The CDR3 has 14 residues. The whole variable domain, filled in from reference TRBV9 and TRBJ1-4, reads DSGVTQTPKHLITATGQRVTLRCSPRSGDLSVYWYQQSLDQGLQFLIQYYNGEERAKGNILERFSAQQFPDLHSELNLSSLELGDSALYFCASSVGWLFEKLFFGSGTQLSVL.

The chain combines TRBV5-1 with TRBJ1-3; 7 bases line up with TRBD1. Germline V CDR1 and CDR2: SGHRS, YFSETQ. V lost 2 bases to trimming and J lost 2 bases; unmatched junction nucleotides: 4. The CDR3 covers 15 residues. As DNA, the CDR3 is TGCGCCAGCAGCTTCGAGACAGGGACTGGAAACACCATATATTTT. Translating gives CASSFETGTGNTIYF.

The CDR3 sequence is CASSSGVPPTGNTEAFF. Here the CDR3 DNA reads TGTGCCAGCAGCTCTGGCGTGCCCCCCACAGGGAACACTGAAGCTTTCTTT. The V and J genes are TRBV7-9 and TRBJ1-1; D is possibly TRBD1 (5 bases). Trimming shortened V by 4 bases and J by 1 base, and 19 bases separated the two germline ends. Germline V gene sequence: CDR1 SEHNR, CDR2 FQNEAQ (reference sequence). This CDR3 has 17 residues. Looking up the rest from reference TRBV7-9 and TRBJ1-1 gives the full variable domain: DTGVSQNPRHKITKRGQNVTFRCDPISEHNRLYWYRQTLGQGPEFLTYFQNEAQLEKSRLLSDRFSAERPKGSFSTLEIQRTEQGDSAMYLCASSSGVPPTGNTEAFFGQGTRLTVV.